Listed below are T cell receptor beta chains from one sample, sequenced in a study of shared clonotypes between healthy human individuals. Generated by immunoSEQ multiplex PCR, the TCRdb table keeps only in-frame clones and is missing some. The table records 2 million to 2.5 million clones, 90% to 97% of them present only once. Sequencing was done on a sample of naive CD4+ T cells sorted from blood. All receptors come from a man between 18 and 35 years old in good health. Both conserved end residues are trimmed from each CDR3.

TRBV28,TRBJ1-2,ASTAGGTWGHSNYGYT
TRBV6-5,TRBJ2-3,ASSPPGQSYTQY
TRBV6-5,TRBJ2-5,ASSSRTSGQETQY
TRBV6-5,TRBJ1-6,ASRTTEKNSPLH
TRBV28,TRBJ2-2,ASSPPARGELF
TRBV2,TRBJ2-4,ASSEEAQGGKNIQY
TRBV6-1,TRBJ2-5,ASRLTGGETQY
TRBV10-3,TRBJ2-5,AISESISETQY
TRBV7-9,TRBJ1-2,ASSPPSGANYGYT
TRBV11-2,TRBJ2-3,ASSLTSGGSTDTQY
TRBV7-8,TRBJ2-7,ASSSQAHVSEQY
TRBV5-5,TRBJ2-7,ASSQRQGTGEQY
TRBV27,TRBJ1-2,ASSPGELGNYGYT
TRBV7-2,TRBJ2-3,ASSPQGTSTDTQY
TRBV5-1,TRBJ2-5,ASSPVTSRLETQY
TRBV4-3,TRBJ2-1,ASSQDRTARQF
TRBV30,TRBJ1-1,AYGQSEAF
TRBV2,TRBJ2-7,ASRQGAGEQY
TRBV27,TRBJ1-5,ASSLSYAQGYGNQPQH
TRBV4-1,TRBJ1-1,ASSQYPVNTEAF
TRBV18,TRBJ1-1,ASSPDLNTLGTEAF
TRBV4-3,TRBJ1-5,ASSQEAYQPQH
TRBV5-4,TRBJ2-5,ASSLERAETQY
TRBV5-1,TRBJ2-5,ASSLGGLAGQETQY
TRBV10-3,TRBJ2-7,AISESRLASYEQY
TRBV6-6,TRBJ1-2,ASSYPGTVYGYT
TRBV5-1,TRBJ2-1,ASSLEGTPRYNEQF
TRBV6-5,TRBJ2-2,ASRPTFALGELF
TRBV9,TRBJ2-4,ASSVQDSPAKNIQY
TRBV23-1,TRBJ2-4,ASSPRVGHGIQY
TRBV5-1,TRBJ1-1,ASSLGTSMNTEAF
TRBV7-9,TRBJ2-1,ASSLATAFNEQF
TRBV18,TRBJ2-5,ASSPPGEETQY
TRBV6-6,TRBJ2-5,ASSYSLLGGETQY
TRBV6-5,TRBJ2-6,ASSYQGGPGANVLT
TRBV2,TRBJ2-3,ASSEEQGVDTQY
TRBV18,TRBJ2-7,ASSPGHPGVYEQY
TRBV5-4,TRBJ1-5,ASSLDGNGNQPQH
TRBV10-3,TRBJ2-5,AISDPPNIETQY
TRBV18,TRBJ1-1,ASSPGLGEAF
TRBV12-5,TRBJ1-3,ASGIQGPSGNTIY
TRBV6-6,TRBJ2-7,ASRPPQGSEQY
TRBV2,TRBJ1-4,ASKDDRFNEKLF
TRBV28,TRBJ2-7,ASSAGLAALYEQY